A single sample gave rise to the 6 T cell receptor beta chains below, sequenced in a study of OX40 agonist ivuxolimab in advanced cancers. Produced via immunoSEQ multiplex PCR; TCRdb's table is partial and in-frame only. The sample yields under 25,000 clones, 74% seen once. The sample consisted of CD4+ or CD8+ T cells sorted from blood, taken in a trial of the OX40 agonist ivuxolimab. The receptors were gathered from an adult with an advanced solid tumor such as melanoma, head and neck, liver or kidney cancer.

V and J are TRBV6-5 and TRBJ2-1; D gene uncertain. Germline CDR1 and CDR2: MNHEY and SVGAGI. The CDR3 extends over 14 amino acids. Trimming took 4 bases from V and 3 from J, leaving 10 bases between them. CDR3 sequence (DNA): TGTGCCAGCAGTTCCCGGACCCACTACAATGAGCAGTTCTTC. Its protein is CASSSRTHYNEQFF.

This chain joins TRBV25-1 and TRBJ1-1; no clear D. The germline V gene encodes CDR1 MGHDK and CDR2 SYGVNS. This CDR3 spans 13 amino acids. The ends were cut back, 3 bases at V and 0 bases at J, with 5 bases in the middle. The CDR3 nucleotides are TGTGCCAGCAGTGACAGGATGAACACTGAAGCTTTCTTT. Its translation is CASSDRMNTEAFF.

With regard to this clone: The junction and the germline gene differ at one end; a read error may be behind it. The chain couples TRBV4-2 to TRBJ2-7, with unresolved D. Looked up from germline, CDR1 is LGHNA and CDR2 is YNFKEQ. The CDR3 contains 13 residues. The CDR3 loop reads CATRAGTAYGQYF. CDR3 in DNA: TGTGCCACCCGGGCCGGAACAGCCTACGGGCAGTACTTC.

In its sample, this clone is medium-sized. J is TRBJ1-2 and V is TRBV5-4, with D unclear. This CDR3 contains 14 residues. The germline CDR1 and CDR2 sequences are SGHNT and YYREEE (reference sequence). V lost 2 bases to trimming and J lost 4 bases, with 12 bases between them. The DNA of the CDR3 is TGTGCCAGCAGCTTATCGGGGATACCCTATGGCTACACCTTC. It is translated as CASSLSGIPYGYTF.

The CDR3 region has the DNA TGTGCCAGCAGCAAATGGCCTGGGCGGGGGCACACGGAGGGCACTGAAGCTTTCTTT. Residues: CASSKWPGRGHTEGTEAFF. The genes are TRBV21-1 and TRBJ1-1. TRBV21-1 is a recognized pseudogene. The CDR3 loop spans 19 amino acids.

The chain employs TRBV2 and TRBJ2-7, with D hard to call. CDR1 is SNHLY and CDR2 is FYNNEI in the germline V gene. This CDR3 is built from 12 residues. V gave up 5 bases and J gave up 6 bases, with 11 bases separating them. This chain's CDR3 is CASSPLVGEQYF. The CDR3 coding sequence is TGTGCCAGCAGTCCCTTAGTGGGCGAGCAGTACTTC.